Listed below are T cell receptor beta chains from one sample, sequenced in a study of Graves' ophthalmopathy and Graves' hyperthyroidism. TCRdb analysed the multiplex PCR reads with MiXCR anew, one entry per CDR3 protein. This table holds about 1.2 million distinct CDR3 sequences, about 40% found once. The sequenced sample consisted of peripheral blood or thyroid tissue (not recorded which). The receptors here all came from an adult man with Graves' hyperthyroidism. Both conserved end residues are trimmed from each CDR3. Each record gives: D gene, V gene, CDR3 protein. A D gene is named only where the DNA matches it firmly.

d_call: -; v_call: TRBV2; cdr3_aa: ASKAGSLETQY
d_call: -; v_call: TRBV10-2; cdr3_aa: ASSAWETEQY
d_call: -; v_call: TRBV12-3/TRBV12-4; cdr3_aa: ASSLTGGGYGYT
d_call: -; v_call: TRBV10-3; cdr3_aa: AISFGGQETQY
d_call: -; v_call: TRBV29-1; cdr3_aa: SVEDDFGFQETQY
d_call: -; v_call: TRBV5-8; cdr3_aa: ASSLLETGYGYT
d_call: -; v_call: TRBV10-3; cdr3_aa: AITQGSVEY
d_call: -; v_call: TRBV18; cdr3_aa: ASSPGLTSGNTIY
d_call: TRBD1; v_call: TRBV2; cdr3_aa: ASSRPTGQDYGYT
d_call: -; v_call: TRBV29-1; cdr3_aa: SVGIRWGKETQY
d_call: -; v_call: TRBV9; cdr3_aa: ASSPRPLSGTGELF
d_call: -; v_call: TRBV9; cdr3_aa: ASSPLKDVNTEAF
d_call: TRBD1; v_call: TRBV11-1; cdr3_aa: ASTSGTGSMDTQY
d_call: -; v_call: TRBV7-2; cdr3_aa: ASSLLVLGQIQY
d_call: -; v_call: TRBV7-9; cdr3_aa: ASSQGTSTDTQY
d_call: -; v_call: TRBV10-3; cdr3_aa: AISGNGVVTGELF
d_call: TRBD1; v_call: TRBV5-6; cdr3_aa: ASSLEDRVSQPQH
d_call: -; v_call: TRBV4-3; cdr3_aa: ASSQEWRDAGELF
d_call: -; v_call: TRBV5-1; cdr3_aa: ASSSRDGPSYEQY
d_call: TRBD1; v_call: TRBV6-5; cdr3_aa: ASSYSTGLVGELF
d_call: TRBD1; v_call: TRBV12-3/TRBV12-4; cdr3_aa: ASSMPGQGDNGYT
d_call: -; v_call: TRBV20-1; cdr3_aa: SATPAVELF
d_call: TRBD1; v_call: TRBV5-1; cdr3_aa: ASKAGGLDEQY
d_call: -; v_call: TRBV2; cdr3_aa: ASKPPGRNAEAF
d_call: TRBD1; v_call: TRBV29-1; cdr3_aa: SVGTGPAEQY
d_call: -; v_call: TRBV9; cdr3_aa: ASSVSGRPSGAQY
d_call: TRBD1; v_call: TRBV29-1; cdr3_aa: SVEPVDREETQY
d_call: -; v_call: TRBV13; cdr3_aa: ASSLSPNYGYT
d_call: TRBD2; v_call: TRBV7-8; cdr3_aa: ASSPASGGSYEQY
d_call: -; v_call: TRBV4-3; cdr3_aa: ASSQDRPTQETQY
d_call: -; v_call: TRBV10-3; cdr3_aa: AISERQGSTGELS
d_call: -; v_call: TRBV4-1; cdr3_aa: ASSQDRAGRGETQY
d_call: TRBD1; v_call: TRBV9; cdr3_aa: ASSVTGTGGQETQY
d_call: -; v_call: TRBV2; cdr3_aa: ASSPPGGQQETQY
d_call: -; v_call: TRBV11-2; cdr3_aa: ASSQEGRTHSGANVLT
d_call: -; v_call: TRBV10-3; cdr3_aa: AISPRGIERETQY
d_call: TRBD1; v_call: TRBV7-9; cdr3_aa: ASSPGGLHEQY